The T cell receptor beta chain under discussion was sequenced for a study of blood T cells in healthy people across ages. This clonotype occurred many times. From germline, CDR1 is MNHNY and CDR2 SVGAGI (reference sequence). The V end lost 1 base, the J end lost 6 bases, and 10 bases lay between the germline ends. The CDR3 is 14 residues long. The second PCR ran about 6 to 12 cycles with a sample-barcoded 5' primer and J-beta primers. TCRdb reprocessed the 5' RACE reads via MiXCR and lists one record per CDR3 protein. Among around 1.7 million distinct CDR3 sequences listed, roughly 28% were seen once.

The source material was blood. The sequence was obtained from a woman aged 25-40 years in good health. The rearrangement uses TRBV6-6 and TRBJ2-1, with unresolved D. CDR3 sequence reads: CASSYYLEGNEQFF. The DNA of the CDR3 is TGTGCCAGCAGTTACTACCTTGAAGGCAATGAGCAGTTCTTC.